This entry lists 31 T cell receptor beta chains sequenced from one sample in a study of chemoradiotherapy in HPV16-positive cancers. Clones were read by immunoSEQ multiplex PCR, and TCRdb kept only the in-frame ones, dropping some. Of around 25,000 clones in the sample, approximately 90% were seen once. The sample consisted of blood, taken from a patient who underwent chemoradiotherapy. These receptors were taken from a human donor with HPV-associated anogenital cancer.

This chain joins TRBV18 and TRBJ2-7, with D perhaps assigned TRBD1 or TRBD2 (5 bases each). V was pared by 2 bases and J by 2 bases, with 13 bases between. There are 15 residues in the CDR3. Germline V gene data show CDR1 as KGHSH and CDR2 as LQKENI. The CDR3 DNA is TGTGCCAGCTCACCAGGGGGAGAGGTAACCTACGAGCAGTACTTC. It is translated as CASSPGGEVTYEQYF.

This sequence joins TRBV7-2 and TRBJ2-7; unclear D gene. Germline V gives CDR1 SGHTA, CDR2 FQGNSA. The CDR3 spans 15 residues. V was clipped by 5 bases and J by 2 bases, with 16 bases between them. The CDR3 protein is CASSQGPFPPYEQYF. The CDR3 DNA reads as TGTGCCAGCAGCCAAGGGCCCTTCCCCCCCTACGAGCAGTACTTC.

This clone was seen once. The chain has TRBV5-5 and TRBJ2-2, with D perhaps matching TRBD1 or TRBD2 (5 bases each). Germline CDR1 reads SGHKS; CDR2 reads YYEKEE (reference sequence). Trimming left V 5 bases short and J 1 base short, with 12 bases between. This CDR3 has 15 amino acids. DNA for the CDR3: TGTGCCAGCAGTCACCGGGACGGGAACACCGGGGAGCTGTTTTTT. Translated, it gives CASSHRDGNTGELFF.

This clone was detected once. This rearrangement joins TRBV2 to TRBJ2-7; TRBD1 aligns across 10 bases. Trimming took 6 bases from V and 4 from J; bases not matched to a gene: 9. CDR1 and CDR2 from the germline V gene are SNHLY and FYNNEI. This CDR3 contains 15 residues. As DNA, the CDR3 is TGTGCCAGCAGGATCGGGACAGGGGTGGTATACGAGCAGTACTTC. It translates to CASRIGTGVVYEQYF.

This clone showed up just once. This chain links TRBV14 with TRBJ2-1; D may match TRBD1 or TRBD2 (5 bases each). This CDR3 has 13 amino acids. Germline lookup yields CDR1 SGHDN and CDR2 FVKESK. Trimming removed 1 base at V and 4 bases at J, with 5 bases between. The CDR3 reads CASSQGGYNEQFF. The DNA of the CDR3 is TGTGCCAGCAGCCAAGGGGGGTACAATGAGCAGTTCTTC.

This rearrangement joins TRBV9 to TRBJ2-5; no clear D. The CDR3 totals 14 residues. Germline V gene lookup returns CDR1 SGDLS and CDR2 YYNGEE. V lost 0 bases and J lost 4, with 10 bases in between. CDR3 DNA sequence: TGTGCCAGCAGCGTAGCTAGGCCTGGAGAGACCCAGTACTTC. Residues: CASSVARPGETQYF.

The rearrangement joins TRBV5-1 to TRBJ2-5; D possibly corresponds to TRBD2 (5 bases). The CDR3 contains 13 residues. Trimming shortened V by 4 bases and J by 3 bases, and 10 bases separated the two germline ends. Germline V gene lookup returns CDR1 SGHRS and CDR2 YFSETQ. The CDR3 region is CASSRGLEETQYF. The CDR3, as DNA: TGCGCCAGCAGCCGAGGACTGGAAGAGACCCAGTACTTC.

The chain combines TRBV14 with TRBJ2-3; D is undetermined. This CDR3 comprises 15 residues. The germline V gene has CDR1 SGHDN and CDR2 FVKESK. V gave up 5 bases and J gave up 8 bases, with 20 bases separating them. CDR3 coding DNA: TGTGCCAGCAGCTCAGAGGTACTAAGACACGGTACGCAGTATTTT. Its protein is CASSSEVLRHGTQYF. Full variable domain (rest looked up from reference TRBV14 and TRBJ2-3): EAGVTQFPSHSVIEKGQTVTLRCDPISGHDNLYWYRRVMGKEIKFLLHFVKESKQDESGMPNNRFLAERTGGTYSTLKVQPAELEDSGVYFCASSSEVLRHGTQYFGPGTRLTVL.

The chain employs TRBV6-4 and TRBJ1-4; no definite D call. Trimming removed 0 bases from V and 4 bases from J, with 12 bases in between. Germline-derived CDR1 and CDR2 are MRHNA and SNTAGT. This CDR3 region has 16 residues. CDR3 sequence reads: CASSDSSRCNNEKLFF. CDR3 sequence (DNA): TGTGCCAGCAGTGACTCGAGTCGCTGCAATAATGAAAAACTGTTTTTT.

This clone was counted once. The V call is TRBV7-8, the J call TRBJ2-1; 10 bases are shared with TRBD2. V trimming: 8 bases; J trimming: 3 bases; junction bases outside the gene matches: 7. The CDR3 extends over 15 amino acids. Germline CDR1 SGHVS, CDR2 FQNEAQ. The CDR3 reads CASPLAGGLYNEQFF. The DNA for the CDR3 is TGTGCCAGCCCTTTAGCGGGGGGCCTCTACAATGAGCAGTTCTTC.

CDR3 loop: CASSLGGGPGVGELFF. The CDR3 DNA reads TGTGCCAGCAGCTTAGGAGGGGGGCCGGGAGTCGGGGAGCTGTTTTTT. The genes are TRBV7-6 and TRBJ2-2; D may correspond to TRBD1 or TRBD2 (6 bases each). The CDR3 consists of 16 residues. The germline V gene encodes CDR1 SGHVS and CDR2 FNYEAQ. Trimming cost V 1 base and J 7 bases, with 16 bases left between them.

The CDR3 region is CASSVAGAPYEQYF. The CDR3 region has the DNA TGCGCCAGCAGTGTGGCCGGGGCACCCTACGAGCAGTACTTC. The chain joins TRBV4-1 to TRBJ2-7; D is tentatively TRBD1 or TRBD2 (5 bases each). The germline V and J ends were trimmed by 6 bases and 2 bases, with 14 bases remaining between them. CDR3 length equals 14 residues. Germline assignment: CDR1 MGHRA and CDR2 YSYEKL.

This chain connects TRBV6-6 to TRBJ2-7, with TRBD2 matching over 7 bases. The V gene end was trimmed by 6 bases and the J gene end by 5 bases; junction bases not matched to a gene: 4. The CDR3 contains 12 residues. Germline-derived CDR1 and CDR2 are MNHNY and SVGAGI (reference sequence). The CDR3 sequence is CASSRGLDEQYF. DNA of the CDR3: TGTGCCAGCAGCCGCGGACTAGACGAGCAGTACTTC.

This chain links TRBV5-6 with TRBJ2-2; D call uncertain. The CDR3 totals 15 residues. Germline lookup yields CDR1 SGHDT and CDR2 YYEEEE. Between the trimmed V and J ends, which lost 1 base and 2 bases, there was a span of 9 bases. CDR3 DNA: TGTGCCAGCAGCTTGTTGAGGAATAACACCGGGGAGCTGTTTTTT. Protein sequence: CASSLLRNNTGELFF.

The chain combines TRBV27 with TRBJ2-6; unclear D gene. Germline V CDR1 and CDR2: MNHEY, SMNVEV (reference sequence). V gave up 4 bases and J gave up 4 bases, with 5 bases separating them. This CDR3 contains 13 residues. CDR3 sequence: CASSSWGANVLTF. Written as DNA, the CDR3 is TGTGCCAGCAGTTCCTGGGGGGCCAACGTCCTGACTTTC.

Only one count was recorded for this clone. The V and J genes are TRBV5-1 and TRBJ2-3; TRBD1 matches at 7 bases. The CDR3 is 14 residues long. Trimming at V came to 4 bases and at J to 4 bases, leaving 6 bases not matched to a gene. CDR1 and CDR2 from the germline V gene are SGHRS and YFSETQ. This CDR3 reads CASSVGQPADTQYF. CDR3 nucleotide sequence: TGCGCCAGCAGCGTGGGACAGCCGGCAGATACGCAGTATTTT.

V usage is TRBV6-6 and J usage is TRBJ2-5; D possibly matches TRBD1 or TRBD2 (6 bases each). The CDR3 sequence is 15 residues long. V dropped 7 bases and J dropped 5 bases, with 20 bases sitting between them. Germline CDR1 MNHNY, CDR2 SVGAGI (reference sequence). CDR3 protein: CASKGSGAGFETQYF. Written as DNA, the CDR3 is TGTGCCAGCAAGGGCTCGGGGGCGGGGTTCGAGACCCAGTACTTC.

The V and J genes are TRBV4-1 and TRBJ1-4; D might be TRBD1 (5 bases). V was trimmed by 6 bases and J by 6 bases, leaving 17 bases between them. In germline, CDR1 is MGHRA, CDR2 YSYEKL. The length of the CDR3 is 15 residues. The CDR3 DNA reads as TGCGCCAGCAGGGCAGGGAACCTGGACGATGAAAAACTGTTTTTT. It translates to CASRAGNLDDEKLFF.

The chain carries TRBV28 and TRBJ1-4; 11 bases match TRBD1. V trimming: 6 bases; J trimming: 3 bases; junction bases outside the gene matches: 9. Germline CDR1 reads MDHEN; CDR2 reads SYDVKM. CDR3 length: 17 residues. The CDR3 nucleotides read TGTGCCAGCAGACCTTGGACAGGGGGCGCGGCTAATGAAAAACTGTTTTTT. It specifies CASRPWTGGAANEKLFF.

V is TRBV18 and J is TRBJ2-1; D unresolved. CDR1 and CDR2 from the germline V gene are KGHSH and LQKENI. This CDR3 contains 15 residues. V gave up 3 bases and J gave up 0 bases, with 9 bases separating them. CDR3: CASSPPPVSYNEQFF. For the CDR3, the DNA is TGTGCCAGCTCACCCCCCCCGGTCTCCTACAATGAGCAGTTCTTC.

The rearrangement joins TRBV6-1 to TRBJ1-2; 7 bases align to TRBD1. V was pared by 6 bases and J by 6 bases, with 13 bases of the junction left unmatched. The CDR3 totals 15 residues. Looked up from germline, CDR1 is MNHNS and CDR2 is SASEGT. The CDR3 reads CASRGQAFGLDGYTF. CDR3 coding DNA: TGTGCCAGCAGAGGACAGGCTTTTGGGCTTGATGGCTACACCTTC.

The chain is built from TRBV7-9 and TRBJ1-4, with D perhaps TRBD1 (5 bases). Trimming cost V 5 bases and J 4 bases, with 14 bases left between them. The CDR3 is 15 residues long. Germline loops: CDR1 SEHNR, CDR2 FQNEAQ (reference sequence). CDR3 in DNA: TGTGCCAGCAGCCTAAGGTCGCAGGGTAATGAAAAACTGTTTTTT. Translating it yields CASSLRSQGNEKLFF.

Here the CDR3 DNA reads TGTGCCAGCAGCTACTCACGGGACAGGGGCTGGCGAGGCTATGGCTACACCTTC. Its translation is CASSYSRDRGWRGYGYTF. The gene calls are TRBV11-2 and TRBJ1-2, with 10 bases identical to TRBD1. Germline loops: CDR1 SGHAT, CDR2 FQNNGV. J lost 4 bases, V lost 4 bases, and 15 bases had no gene match. There are 18 residues in the CDR3. Full variable domain (outside the CDR3, taken from reference TRBV11-2 and TRBJ1-2): EAGVAQSPRYKIIEKRQSVAFWCNPISGHATLYWYQQILGQGPKLLIQFQNNGVVDDSQLPKDRFSAERLKGVDSTLKIQPAKLEDSAVYLCASSYSRDRGWRGYGYTFGSGTRLTVV.

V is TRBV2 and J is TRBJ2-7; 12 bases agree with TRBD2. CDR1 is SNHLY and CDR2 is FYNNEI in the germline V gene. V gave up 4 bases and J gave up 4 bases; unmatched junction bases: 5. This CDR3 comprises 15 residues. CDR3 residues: CASSVGLAGRYEQYF. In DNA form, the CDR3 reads TGTGCCAGCAGTGTAGGACTAGCGGGAAGATACGAGCAGTACTTC. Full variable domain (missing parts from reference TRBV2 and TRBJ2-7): EPEVTQTPSHQVTQMGQEVILRCVPISNHLYFYWYRQILGQKVEFLVSFYNNEISEKSEIFDDQFSVERPDGSNFTLKIRSTKLEDSAMYFCASSVGLAGRYEQYFGPGTRLTVT.

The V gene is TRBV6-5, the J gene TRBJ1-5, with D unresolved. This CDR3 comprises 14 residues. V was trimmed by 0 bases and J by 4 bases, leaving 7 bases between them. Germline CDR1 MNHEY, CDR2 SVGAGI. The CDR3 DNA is TGTGCCAGCAGTTACTCAGGTGTTAATCAGCCCCAGCATTTT. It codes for CASSYSGVNQPQHF.

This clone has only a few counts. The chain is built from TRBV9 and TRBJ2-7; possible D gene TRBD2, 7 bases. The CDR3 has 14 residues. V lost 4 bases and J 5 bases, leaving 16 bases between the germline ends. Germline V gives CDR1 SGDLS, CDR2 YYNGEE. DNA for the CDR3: TGTGCCAGCAGCTCGAGGGGGGGCATGGACGAGCAGTACTTC. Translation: CASSSRGGMDEQYF. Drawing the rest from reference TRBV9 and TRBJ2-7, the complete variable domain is DSGVTQTPKHLITATGQRVTLRCSPRSGDLSVYWYQQSLDQGLQFLIQYYNGEERAKGNILERFSAQQFPDLHSELNLSSLELGDSALYFCASSSRGGMDEQYFGPGTRLTVT.

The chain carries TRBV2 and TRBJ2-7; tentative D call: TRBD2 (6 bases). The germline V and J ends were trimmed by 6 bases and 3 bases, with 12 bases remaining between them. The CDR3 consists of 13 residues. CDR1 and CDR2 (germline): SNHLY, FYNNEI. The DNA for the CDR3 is TGTGCCAGCAGACTGGCGGGAAGCTACGAGCAGTACTTC. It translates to CASRLAGSYEQYF.

The CDR3 nucleotides are TGCGCCAGCAGCTTGACGGAGGCCTACGAGCAGTACTTC. It translates to CASSLTEAYEQYF. J is TRBJ2-7 and V is TRBV5-1; D is perhaps TRBD2 (5 bases). The length of the CDR3 is 13 residues. Germline CDR1 SGHRS, CDR2 YFSETQ. V was shortened by 1 base and J by 2 bases, with 7 bases between the two germline ends. Variable domain in full (rest from reference TRBV5-1 and TRBJ2-7): KAGVTQTPRYLIKTRGQQVTLSCSPISGHRSVSWYQQTPGQGLQFLFEYFSETQRNKGNFPGRFSGRQFSNSRSEMNVSTLELGDSALYLCASSLTEAYEQYFGPGTRLTVT.

The CDR3 sequence is CASSLSPPGGETQYF. The CDR3 DNA sequence: TGCGCCAGCAGCTTGAGTCCCCCGGGGGGGGAGACCCAGTACTTC. The chain uses TRBV5-1 and TRBJ2-5; 8 nucleotides line up with TRBD2. In germline, CDR1 is SGHRS, CDR2 YFSETQ. The V and J ends lost 1 base and 5 bases, in that order; junction bases with no gene match: 7. The CDR3 extends over 15 amino acids.

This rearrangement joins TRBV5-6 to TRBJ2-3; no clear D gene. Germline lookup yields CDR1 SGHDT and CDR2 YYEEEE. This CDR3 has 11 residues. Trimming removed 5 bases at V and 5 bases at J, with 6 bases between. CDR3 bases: TGTGCCAGCAGAAGAGGAGATACGCAGTATTTT. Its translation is CASRRGDTQYF.

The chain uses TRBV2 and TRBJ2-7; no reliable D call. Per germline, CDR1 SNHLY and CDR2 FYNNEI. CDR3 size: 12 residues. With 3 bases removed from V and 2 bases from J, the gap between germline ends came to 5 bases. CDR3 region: CASSDPPYEQYF. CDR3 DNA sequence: TGTGCCAGCAGTGACCCTCCCTACGAGCAGTACTTC.